This TCR beta chain was sequenced in a study of blood T cells in healthy people across ages. Study findings and constraints: Higher diversity and more naive CD4+ cells were features of long-lived donors, compared to aged donors.

A second PCR of 7 to 11 cycles used a sample-barcoded 5' primer and a J-beta primer mix. Every single cDNA molecule received a tag from a template-switch adaptor with 12 random nucleotides. Each CDR3 protein gets one entry after TCRdb re-called the 5' RACE reads with MiXCR. The data show some 1 million distinct CDR3 sequences, with under 45% seen just once and about 20% held by the top ten. The length of the CDR3 is 15 residues. The germline V gene encodes CDR1 PRHDT and CDR2 FYEKMQ (reference sequence). The ends lost 3 bases at V and 3 bases at J; junction bases unmatched: 7. Turning to this clonotype: Its antigen is unidentified.

This clonotype originated in a woman aged 55-69 years in good health. This rearrangement joins TRBV13 to TRBJ1-1; 7 nucleotides agree with TRBD1. The sample taken for sequencing was blood. This CDR3 reads CASSLGQWGDTEAFF. In DNA form, the CDR3 reads TGTGCCAGCAGCTTGGGACAGTGGGGGGACACTGAAGCTTTCTTT.